This T cell receptor (beta chain) was observed in a study of Graves' ophthalmopathy and Graves' hyperthyroidism. Study overall: Before any treatment was given, at initial diagnosis, peripheral blood was collected.

Ineligible for inclusion were patients with other autoimmune diseases, uncontrolled infections, pregnancy or lactation. Beta-chain TCR CDR3 regions were amplified from RNA transcripts. RT-PCR was first run with HTBI primers, then multiplex PCR in a second round. TCRdb independently ran MiXCR on the multiplex PCR reads; one entry per CDR3 protein. The repertoire consists of about 740,000 distinct CDR3 sequences, with 40% occurring once and the leading ten covering around 40%. Germline CDR1 is SGHAT and CDR2 is FQNNGV. This CDR3 is 14 amino acids long. The V end lost 5 bases, the J end lost 0 bases, and 9 bases lay between the germline ends. Whole-study results and caveats: Most expanded clonotypes in thyroid above 0.001 frequency also showed up in blood.

A note on this clonotype: Its antigen is still unknown.

The chain employs TRBV11-2 and TRBJ2-3; D remains ambiguous. Sequencing input: peripheral blood. The clonotype originates from an adult man with Graves' ophthalmopathy. This CDR3 is CASSKADSTDTQYF. The CDR3 nucleotides read TGTGCCAGCAGCAAGGCGGATAGCACAGATACGCAGTATTTT.